Below, one T cell receptor beta chain is given with its context. The antigen it recognizes is unknown. Within one base of it there is no much larger clone, and no base qualities were kept. Reading the germline V gene (reference sequence) gives CDR1 MNHEY and CDR2 SMNVEV. V lost 0 bases and J lost 5 bases; the stretch between them is 8 bases long. From the cysteine through the phenylalanine, the CDR3 covers 14 amino acids. Just the 42-base CDR3 DNA is kept, in frame starting at base 1. The data originate from a study of T cell responses to AZD1222 COVID-19 vaccine listed by TCRdb under 2021. For the study in its entirety: TCR sequencing covered over 230 trial participants: 200 to 220 given two doses of AZD1222 and around 25 given two doses of MenACWY control vaccine. Trial participants were enrolled by age into 18-55, 56-69 and 70-plus year subgroups, with around 150, 28 and 57 TCR-sequenced participants respectively. The research as a whole found: Epitopes outside the regions mutated in the B.1.351 and B.1.1.7 variants were reportedly recognized by nearly half of the unique spike-specific TCRs. In the small 56-69-year group, the increase in depth fell short of significance, most likely because of low power. No day 14 peak-response samples were available, so repertoires were characterized only after the peak T cell response. Conclusions about previously exposed vaccinees were limited because only a handful of AZD1222 recipients were SARS-CoV-2 seropositive at baseline. After two AZD1222 doses, spike-specific TCR breadth and depth were significantly higher than at day 0 and than in MenACWY recipients. Participants were mostly white British and included more females than males, and it was suggested by the authors that clonal diversity may have been underestimated. Vaccine-associated CD4 TCRs spanned the whole spike protein, with dominant responses in regions 160-218 and 743-854.

The CDR3 regions of human TCRbeta chains were subjected to immunosequencing. Under the source paper's analysis protocol: Repertoire TCRs were matched against a reference library of SARS-CoV-2-specific TCRs generated with the MIRA antigen-specificity platform. Breadth was defined as the fraction of unique TCRs that were SARS-CoV-2-associated, and depth was defined as the fraction of total T cells that were SARS-CoV-2-associated. Each spike-specific TCR was assigned to its reactive spike region and to a CD4 or CD8 class using the MIRA data. Log10-transformed breadth and depth values were compared by one-way ANOVA with Sidak's multiple comparisons tests. Sourced from immuneACCESS, this table was stored by TCRdb with only in-frame sequences that have V and J called. A share of the clones is absent; for the studies checked, an unresolved V gene accounts for under half, and the remainder has no known explanation. That table is the source of V, J and clone size, and D and trimming were worked out from the DNA. Across this sample there are fewer than 120,000 clones, with about 94% seen only once. Roughly 3.1% of the sample belongs to the ten largest clones.

In light of the paper, this sample's time point label describes: about 28 days (+/-7) after the second vaccine dose. AZD1222 recipients with second doses at about 4 weeks or about 12 weeks were pooled, because spike-specific TCR depth and breadth did not differ between schedules. Vaccinee samples came from UK trials COV001 and COV002, including a single-blind randomized controlled phase 2/3 trial of AZD1222 (ChAdOx1 nCoV-19) in healthy adults. Trial participant PBMC samples were collected at day 0 and day 28 after the second dose for TCRbeta chain sequencing. The receptor chain draws on TRBV27 and TRBJ2-1; the D gene cannot be resolved reliably. The specimen comprised peripheral blood, sampled 28 days after the second AZD1222 dose. The source is an adult who received the AZD1222 COVID-19 vaccine. The base sequence is TGTGCCAGCAGTTTATCTCCTACAAACAATGAGCAGTTCTTC. Its protein is CASSLSPTNNEQFF.